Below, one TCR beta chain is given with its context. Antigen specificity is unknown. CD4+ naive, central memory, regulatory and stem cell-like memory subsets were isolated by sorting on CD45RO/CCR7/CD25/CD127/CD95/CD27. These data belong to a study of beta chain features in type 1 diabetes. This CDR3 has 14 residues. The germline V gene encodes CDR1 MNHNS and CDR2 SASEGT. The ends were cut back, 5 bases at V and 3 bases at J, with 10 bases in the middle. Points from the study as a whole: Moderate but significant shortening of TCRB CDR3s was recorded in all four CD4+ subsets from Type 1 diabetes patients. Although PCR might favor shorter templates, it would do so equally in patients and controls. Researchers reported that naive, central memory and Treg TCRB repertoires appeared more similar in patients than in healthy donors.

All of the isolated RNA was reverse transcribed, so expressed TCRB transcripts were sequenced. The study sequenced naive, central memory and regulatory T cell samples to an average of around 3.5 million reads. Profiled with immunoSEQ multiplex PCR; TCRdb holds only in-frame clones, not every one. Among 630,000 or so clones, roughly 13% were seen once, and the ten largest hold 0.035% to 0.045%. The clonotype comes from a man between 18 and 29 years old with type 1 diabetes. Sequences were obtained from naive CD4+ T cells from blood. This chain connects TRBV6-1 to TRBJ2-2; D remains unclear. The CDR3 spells CASSSRPDTGELFF. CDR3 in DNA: TGTGCCAGCAGTTCCCGACCTGACACCGGGGAGCTGTTTTTT.